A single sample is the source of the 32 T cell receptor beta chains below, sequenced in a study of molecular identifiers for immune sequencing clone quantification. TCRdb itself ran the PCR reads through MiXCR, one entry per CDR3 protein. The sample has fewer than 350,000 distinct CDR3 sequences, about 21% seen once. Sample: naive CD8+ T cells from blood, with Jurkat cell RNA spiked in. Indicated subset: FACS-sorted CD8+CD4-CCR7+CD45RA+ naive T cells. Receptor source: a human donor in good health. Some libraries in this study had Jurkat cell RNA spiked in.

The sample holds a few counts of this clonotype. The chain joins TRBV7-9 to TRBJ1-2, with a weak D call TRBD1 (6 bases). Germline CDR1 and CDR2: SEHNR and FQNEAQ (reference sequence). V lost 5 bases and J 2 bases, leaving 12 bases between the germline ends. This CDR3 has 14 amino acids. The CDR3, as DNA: TGTGCCAGCAGCATCAAGACAGGCAACTATGGCTACACCTTC. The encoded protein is CASSIKTGNYGYTF.

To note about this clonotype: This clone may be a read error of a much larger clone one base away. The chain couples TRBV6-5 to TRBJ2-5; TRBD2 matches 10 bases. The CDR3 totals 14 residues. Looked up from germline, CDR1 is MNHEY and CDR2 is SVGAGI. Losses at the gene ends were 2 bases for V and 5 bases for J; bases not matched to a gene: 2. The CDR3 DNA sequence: TGTGCCAGCAGTTACAGCGGGGGGGCTGAGACCCAGTACTTC. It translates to CASSYSGGAETQYF.

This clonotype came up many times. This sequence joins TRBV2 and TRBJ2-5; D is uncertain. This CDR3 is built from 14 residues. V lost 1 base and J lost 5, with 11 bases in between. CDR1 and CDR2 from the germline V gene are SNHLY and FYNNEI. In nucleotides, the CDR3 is TGTGCCAGCAGTGAAGAACCATCACTTGAGACCCAGTACTTC. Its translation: CASSEEPSLETQYF.

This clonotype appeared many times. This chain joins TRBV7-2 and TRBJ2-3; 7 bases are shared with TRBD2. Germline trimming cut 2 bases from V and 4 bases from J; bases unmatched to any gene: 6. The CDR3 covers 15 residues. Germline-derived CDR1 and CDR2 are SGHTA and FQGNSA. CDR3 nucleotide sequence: TGTGCCAGCAGCTTAATGACTGCGGGGGCAGATACGCAGTATTTT. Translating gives CASSLMTAGADTQYF.

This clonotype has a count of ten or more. Here the CDR3 DNA reads TGCAGTGCCGGAGGCCGGCAGGGGAGGTACGAGCAGTACTTC. Translated: CSAGGRQGRYEQYF. The chain recombines TRBV20-1 with TRBJ2-7; the D call may be TRBD1 or TRBD2 (6 bases each). Germline CDR1 reads DFQATT; CDR2 reads SNEGSKA (reference sequence). This CDR3 has 14 amino acids. The V end was cut by 6 bases, the J end by 4 bases, with 19 bases between.

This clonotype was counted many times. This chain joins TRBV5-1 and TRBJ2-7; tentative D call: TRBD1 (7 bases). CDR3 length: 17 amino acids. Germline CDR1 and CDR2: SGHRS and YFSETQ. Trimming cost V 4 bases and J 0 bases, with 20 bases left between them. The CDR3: CASSPIGGGPSSYEQYF. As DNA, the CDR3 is TGCGCCAGCAGCCCGATTGGAGGGGGCCCGAGCTCCTACGAGCAGTACTTC.

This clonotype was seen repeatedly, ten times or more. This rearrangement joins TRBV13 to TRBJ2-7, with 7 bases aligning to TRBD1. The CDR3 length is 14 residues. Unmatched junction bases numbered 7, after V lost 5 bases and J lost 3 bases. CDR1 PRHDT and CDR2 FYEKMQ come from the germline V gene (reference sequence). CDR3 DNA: TGTGCCAGCAGCCCGAGGGACAGTTACTACGAGCAGTACTTC. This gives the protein CASSPRDSYYEQYF.

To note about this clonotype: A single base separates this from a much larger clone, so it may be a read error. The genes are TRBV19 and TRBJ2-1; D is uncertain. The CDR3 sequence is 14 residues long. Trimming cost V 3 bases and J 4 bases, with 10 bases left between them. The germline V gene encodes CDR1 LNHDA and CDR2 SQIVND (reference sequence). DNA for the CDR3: TGTGCCAGTAGTATTCCAAGCCCTTACAATGAGCAGTTCTTC. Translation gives CASSIPSPYNEQFF.

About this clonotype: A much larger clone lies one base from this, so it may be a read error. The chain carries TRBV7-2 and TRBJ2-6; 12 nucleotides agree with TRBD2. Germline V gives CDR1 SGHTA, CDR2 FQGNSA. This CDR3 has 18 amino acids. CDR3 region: CASGLASGGASGANVLTF. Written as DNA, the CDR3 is TGTGCCAGCGGCTTAGCTAGCGGGGGGGCCTCTGGGGCCAACGTCCTGACTTTC.

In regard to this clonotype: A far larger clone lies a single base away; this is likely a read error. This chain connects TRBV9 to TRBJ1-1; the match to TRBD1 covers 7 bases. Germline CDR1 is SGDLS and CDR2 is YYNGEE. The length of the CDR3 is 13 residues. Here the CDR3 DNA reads TGTGCCAACAGCGTAGGGGGCGCGACTGAAGCTTTCTTT. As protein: CANSVGGATEAFF.

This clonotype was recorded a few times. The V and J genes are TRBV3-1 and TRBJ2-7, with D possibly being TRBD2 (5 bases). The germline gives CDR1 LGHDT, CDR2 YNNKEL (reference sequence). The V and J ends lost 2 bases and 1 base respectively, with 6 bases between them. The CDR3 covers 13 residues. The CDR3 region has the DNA TGTGCCAGCAGCCAAAGGGAGTCCTACGAGCAGTACTTC. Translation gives CASSQRESYEQYF.

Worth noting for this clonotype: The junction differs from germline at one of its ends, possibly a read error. This CDR3 reads CAGSLVQGAQDTQYF. Written as DNA, the CDR3 is TGTGCCGGCAGTTTAGTTCAGGGGGCGCAAGATACGCAGTATTTT. The gene calls are TRBV27 and TRBJ2-3, with 8 bases identical to TRBD1. The CDR3 is 15 residues long. Germline V gene lookup returns CDR1 MNHEY and CDR2 SMNVEV (reference sequence).

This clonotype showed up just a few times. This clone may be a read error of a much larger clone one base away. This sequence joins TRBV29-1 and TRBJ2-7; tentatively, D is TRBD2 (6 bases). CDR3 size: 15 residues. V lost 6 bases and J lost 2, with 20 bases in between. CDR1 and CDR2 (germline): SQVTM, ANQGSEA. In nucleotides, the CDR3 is TGCAGCGTCGTGCTGGGCGGGGAATCAGCCTACGAGCAGTACTTC. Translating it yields CSVVLGGESAYEQYF.

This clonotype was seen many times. DNA of the CDR3: TGTGCCAGCAGCAAAGACTACGGCCAAGAGACCCAGTACTTC. Translating gives CASSKDYGQETQYF. The V gene is TRBV7-9, the J gene TRBJ2-5, with D tentatively TRBD2 (5 bases). The germline V gene has CDR1 SEHNR and CDR2 FQNEAQ (reference sequence). The CDR3 extends over 14 amino acids. V lost 5 bases and J lost 1, with 11 bases in between.

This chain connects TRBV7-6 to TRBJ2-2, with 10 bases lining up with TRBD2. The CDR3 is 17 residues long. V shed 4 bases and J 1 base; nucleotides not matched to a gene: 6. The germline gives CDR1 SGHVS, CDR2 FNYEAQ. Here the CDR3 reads CASSSSGLAENTGELFF. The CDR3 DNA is TGTGCCAGCAGCTCGAGCGGACTAGCGGAGAACACCGGGGAGCTGTTTTTT.

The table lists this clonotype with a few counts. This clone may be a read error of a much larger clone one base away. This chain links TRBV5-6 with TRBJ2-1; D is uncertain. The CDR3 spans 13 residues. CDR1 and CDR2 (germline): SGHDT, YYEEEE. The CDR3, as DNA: TGTGCCAGCAGCTTACTGGATTACAGTGAGCAGTTCTTC. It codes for CASSLLDYSEQFF.

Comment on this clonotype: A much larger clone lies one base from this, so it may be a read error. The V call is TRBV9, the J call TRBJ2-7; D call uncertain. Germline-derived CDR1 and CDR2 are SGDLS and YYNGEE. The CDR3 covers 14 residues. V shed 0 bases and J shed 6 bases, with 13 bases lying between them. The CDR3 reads CASSVVPETCEQYF. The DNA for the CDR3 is TGTGCCAGCAGCGTAGTGCCGGAAACCTGCGAGCAGTACTTC.

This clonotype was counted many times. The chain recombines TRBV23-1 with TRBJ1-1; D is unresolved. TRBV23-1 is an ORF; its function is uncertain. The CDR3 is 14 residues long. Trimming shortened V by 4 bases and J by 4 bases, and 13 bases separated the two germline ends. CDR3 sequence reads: CASSRPRRGTEAFF. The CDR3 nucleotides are TGCGCCAGCAGTCGCCCCCGGCGGGGCACTGAAGCTTTCTTT.

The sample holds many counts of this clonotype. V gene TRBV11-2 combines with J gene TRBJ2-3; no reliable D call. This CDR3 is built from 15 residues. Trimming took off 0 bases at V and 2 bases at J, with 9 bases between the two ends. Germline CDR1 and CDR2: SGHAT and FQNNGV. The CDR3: CASSLDPDPTDTQYF. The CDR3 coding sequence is TGTGCCAGCAGCTTAGACCCAGACCCCACAGATACGCAGTATTTT.

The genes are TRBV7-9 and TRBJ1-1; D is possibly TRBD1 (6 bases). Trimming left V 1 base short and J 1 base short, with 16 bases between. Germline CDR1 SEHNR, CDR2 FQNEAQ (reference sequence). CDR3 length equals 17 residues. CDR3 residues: CASSLGGLGTQNTEAFF. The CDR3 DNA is TGTGCCAGCAGCTTAGGGGGCTTAGGGACACAGAACACTGAAGCTTTCTTT.

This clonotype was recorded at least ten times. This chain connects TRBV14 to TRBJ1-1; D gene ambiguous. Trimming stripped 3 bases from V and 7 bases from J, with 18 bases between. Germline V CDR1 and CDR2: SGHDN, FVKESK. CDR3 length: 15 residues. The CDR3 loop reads CASSHLPMVKSEAFF. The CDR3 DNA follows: TGTGCCAGCAGCCATCTTCCCATGGTTAAGAGTGAAGCTTTCTTT.

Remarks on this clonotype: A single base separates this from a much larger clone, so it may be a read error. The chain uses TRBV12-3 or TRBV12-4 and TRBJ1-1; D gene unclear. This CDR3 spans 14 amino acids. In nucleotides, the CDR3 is TGTGCCAGCAGTTTTTTTAGGGTGAACACTGAAGCTTCCTTT. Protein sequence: CASSFFRVNTEASF.

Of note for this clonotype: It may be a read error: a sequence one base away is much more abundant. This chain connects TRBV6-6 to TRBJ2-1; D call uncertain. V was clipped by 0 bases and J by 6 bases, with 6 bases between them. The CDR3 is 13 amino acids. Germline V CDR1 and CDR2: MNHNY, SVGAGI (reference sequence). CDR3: CASSYSMCNEQFF. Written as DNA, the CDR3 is TGTGCCAGCAGTTACTCGATGTGCAATGAGCAGTTCTTC.

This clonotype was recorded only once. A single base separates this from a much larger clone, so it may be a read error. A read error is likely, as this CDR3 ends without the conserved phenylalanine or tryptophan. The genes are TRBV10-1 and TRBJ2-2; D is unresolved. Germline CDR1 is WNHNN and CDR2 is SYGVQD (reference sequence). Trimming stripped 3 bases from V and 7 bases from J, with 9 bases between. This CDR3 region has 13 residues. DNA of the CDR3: TGCGCCAGCAGTGATTCGTACGGCGGGGAGCTGTTTCTT. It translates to CASSDSYGGELFL.

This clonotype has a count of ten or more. The CDR3 nucleotides read TGTGCCAGCAGCTGGGACAGGGGCGAAAAACTGTTTTTT. Amino acid sequence: CASSWDRGEKLFF. This chain uses TRBV7-8 with TRBJ1-4, with TRBD1 identical over 10 bases. The germline V gene encodes CDR1 SGHVS and CDR2 FQNEAQ. Unmatched junction bases numbered 1, after V lost 4 bases and J lost 8 bases. The CDR3 sequence is 13 residues long.

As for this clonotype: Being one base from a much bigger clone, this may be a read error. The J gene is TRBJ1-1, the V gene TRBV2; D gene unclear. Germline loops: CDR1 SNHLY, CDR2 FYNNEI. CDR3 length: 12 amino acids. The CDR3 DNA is TGTGCCTGCAGTGAAGCGGGCAGGGAAGCTTTCTTT. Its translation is CACSEAGREAFF.

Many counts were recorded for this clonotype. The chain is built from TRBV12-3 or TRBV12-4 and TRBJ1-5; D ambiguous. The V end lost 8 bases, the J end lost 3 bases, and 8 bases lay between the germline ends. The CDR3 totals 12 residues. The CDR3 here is CASRTFNQPQHF. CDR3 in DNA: TGTGCCAGCCGTACGTTCAATCAGCCCCAGCATTTT.

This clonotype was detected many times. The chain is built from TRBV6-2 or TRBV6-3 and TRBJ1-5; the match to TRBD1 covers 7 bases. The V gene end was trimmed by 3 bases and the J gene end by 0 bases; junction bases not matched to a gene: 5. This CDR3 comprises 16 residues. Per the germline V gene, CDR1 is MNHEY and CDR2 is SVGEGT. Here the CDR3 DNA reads TGTGCCAGCAGTTATGGAAGGGGGCTTAGCAATCAGCCCCAGCATTTT. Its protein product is CASSYGRGLSNQPQHF.

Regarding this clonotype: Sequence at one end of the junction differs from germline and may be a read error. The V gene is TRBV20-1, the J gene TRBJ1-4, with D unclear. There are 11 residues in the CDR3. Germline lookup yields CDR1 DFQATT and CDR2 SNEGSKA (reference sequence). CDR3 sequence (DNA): TGCAGTGCTAGAGAGGTTACCATAACTGTTTTT. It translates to CSAREVTITVF.

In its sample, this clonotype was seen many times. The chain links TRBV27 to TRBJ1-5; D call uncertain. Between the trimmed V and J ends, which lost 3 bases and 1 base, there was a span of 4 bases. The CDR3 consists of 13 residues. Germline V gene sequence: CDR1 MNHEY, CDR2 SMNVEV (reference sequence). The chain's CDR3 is CASSLVSNQPQHF. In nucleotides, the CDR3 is TGTGCCAGCAGTTTGGTGAGCAATCAGCCCCAGCATTTT.

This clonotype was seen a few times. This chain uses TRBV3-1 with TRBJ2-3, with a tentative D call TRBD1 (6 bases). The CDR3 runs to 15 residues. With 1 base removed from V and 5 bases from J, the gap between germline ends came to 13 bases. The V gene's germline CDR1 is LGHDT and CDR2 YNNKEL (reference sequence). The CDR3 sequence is CASSQAGTLVDTQYF. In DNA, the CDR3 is TGTGCCAGCAGCCAAGCCGGGACACTAGTAGATACGCAGTATTTT.

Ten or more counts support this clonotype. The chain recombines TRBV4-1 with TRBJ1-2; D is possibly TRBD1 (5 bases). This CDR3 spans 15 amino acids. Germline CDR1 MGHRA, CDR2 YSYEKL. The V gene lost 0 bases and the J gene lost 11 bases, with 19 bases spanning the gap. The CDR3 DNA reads TGCGCCAGCAGCCAAGATAGTTGGAACAGGCTCAGTTACACCTTC. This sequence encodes CASSQDSWNRLSYTF.